Below, 22 T cell receptor beta chains from the same sample are listed, as sequenced in a study of Graves' ophthalmopathy and Graves' hyperthyroidism (dated by TCRdb to 2017 to 2018). The data were produced on an Illumina HiSeq 2000. For repertoire sequencing, TCR beta CDR3 regions were amplified from RNA transcripts. HTBI primers and the Qiagen OneStep RT-PCR kit were used in a first-round RT-PCR, which was followed by a second-round multiplex PCR, size selection and purification. TCRdb cleaned the public reads at Q25 with fastp, built clones with MiXCR and kept in-frame beta chains. Records with the same CDR3 protein are collapsed into one entry carrying the most frequent genes and DNA. The sample data list approximately 1.2 million distinct CDR3 sequences, and about two fifths of these were observed just once. The ten largest clones represent around 10% of the sample. The sample taken for sequencing was peripheral blood or thyroid tissue (not recorded which). The receptors were sampled from an adult man with Graves' hyperthyroidism.

This clonotype was seen repeatedly, ten times or more. The J gene is TRBJ2-2, the V gene TRBV7-8; TRBD1 matches 7 bases. The V gene end was trimmed by 6 bases and the J gene end by 0 bases; junction bases not matched to a gene: 4. The CDR3 runs 15 residues. Germline V gives CDR1 SGHVS, CDR2 FQNEAQ. The DNA of the CDR3 is TGTGCCAGCAGAGGGACAGTCGCGAACACCGGGGAGCTGTTTTTT. As protein: CASRGTVANTGELFF.

The chain has TRBV9 and TRBJ2-7; a weak D match, TRBD1 (5 bases). V was cut by 4 bases and J by 6 bases, with 14 bases left in between. The germline V gene encodes CDR1 SGDLS and CDR2 YYNGEE. There are 13 residues in the CDR3. Written as DNA, the CDR3 is TGTGCCAGCAGCTCGAACTCTAGGGGCGAGCAGTACTTC. Its translation: CASSSNSRGEQYF.

The chain couples TRBV4-3 to TRBJ1-5; D call uncertain. CDR1 LGHNA and CDR2 YSLEER come from the germline V gene. The CDR3 covers 15 residues. V dropped 0 bases and J dropped 9 bases, with 15 bases sitting between them. CDR3 in amino acids: CASSQDFGLPLPQHF. In DNA form, the CDR3 reads TGCGCCAGCAGCCAAGATTTCGGACTGCCGCTGCCCCAGCATTTT.

This clonotype was detected many times. The V and J genes are TRBV2 and TRBJ1-2; 9 bases match TRBD1. Germline CDR1 and CDR2: SNHLY and FYNNEI. V lost 8 bases and J lost 8; bases outside the gene matches: 9. The CDR3 loop spans 13 amino acids. CDR3 residues: CASVRDRDRGYTF. The CDR3 coding sequence is TGTGCCAGCGTCCGGGACAGGGATCGCGGCTACACCTTC.

This clonotype turned up a few times. This chain connects TRBV29-1 to TRBJ1-2; the D gene is possibly TRBD1 (5 bases). Trimming pared 4 bases from V and 8 bases from J, leaving 11 bases between. The CDR3 covers 11 residues. The germline gives CDR1 SQVTM, CDR2 ANQGSEA. CDR3 DNA: TGCAGCGTTGGGGGAGGGGCCGGCTACACCTTC. Its protein product is CSVGGGAGYTF.

Many counts were recorded for this clonotype. This chain uses TRBV7-8 with TRBJ1-4; TRBD1 agrees at 11 bases. V lost 5 bases to trimming and J lost 6 bases; unmatched junction nucleotides: 2. The CDR3 is 14 amino acids. CDR1 and CDR2 from the germline V gene are SGHVS and FQNEAQ. The CDR3: CASSRDRGDEKLFF. CDR3 in DNA: TGTGCCAGCAGCCGGGACAGGGGGGATGAAAAACTGTTTTTT.

The chain links TRBV9 to TRBJ1-6; 10 nucleotides line up with TRBD1. The CDR3 contains 17 residues. The germline CDR1 and CDR2 sequences are SGDLS and YYNGEE. The V and J ends lost 4 bases and 11 bases, in that order; junction bases with no gene match: 15. CDR3 DNA: TGTGCCAGCAGCTCACAGGGGGCGCCGGGACAGGGGACACCCCTCCACTTT. This translates into CASSSQGAPGQGTPLHF.

This clonotype was picked up many times. This chain connects TRBV29-1 to TRBJ2-2; perhaps TRBD2 as D (5 bases). Germline V CDR1 and CDR2: SQVTM, ANQGSEA. The CDR3 loop spans 12 amino acids. Deletions cut 4 bases from V and 7 bases from J, with 10 bases between. The CDR3 loop is CSVGAAGGELFF. The CDR3 DNA follows: TGCAGCGTTGGGGCGGCGGGCGGGGAGCTGTTTTTT.

V is TRBV11-2 and J is TRBJ2-3; D uncertain. This CDR3 has 15 residues. V was trimmed by 3 bases and J by 0 bases, leaving 10 bases between them. Germline V gives CDR1 SGHAT, CDR2 FQNNGV. The CDR3: CASSFITGSTDTQYF. CDR3 nucleotides: TGTGCCAGCAGCTTCATTACTGGCAGCACAGATACGCAGTATTTT.

This clonotype was seen many times. The rearrangement joins TRBV11-2 to TRBJ2-2; a weak D match, TRBD1 (6 bases). V shed 5 bases and J shed 5 bases, with 6 bases lying between them. There are 12 residues in the CDR3. Germline loops: CDR1 SGHAT, CDR2 FQNNGV. The CDR3 DNA is TGTGCCAGCAGCACAGGGACCGGGGAGCTGTTTTTT. Amino acids: CASSTGTGELFF.

As concerns this clonotype: One base away lies a much larger clone, so this may be a sequencing read error. The V gene is TRBV5-1, the J gene TRBJ2-2, with D possibly TRBD2 on 5 matching bases. The CDR3 sequence is 13 residues long. Germline CDR1 reads SGHRS; CDR2 reads YFSETQ. Here the CDR3 DNA reads TGCGCCAGCAGCCGCAGCGATACCGGGGAGCTGCTTTTT. It codes for CASSRSDTGELLF.

This clonotype was seen ten or more times. The chain recombines TRBV12-3 or TRBV12-4 with TRBJ2-6; D unclear. V shed 6 bases and J shed 5 bases, with 8 bases lying between them. The CDR3 sequence is 13 residues long. CDR3 region: CASSYQRANVLTF. As DNA, the CDR3 is TGTGCCAGCAGCTATCAAAGGGCCAACGTCCTGACTTTC.

J is TRBJ1-1 and V is TRBV29-1, with TRBD1 as a possible D gene (6 bases). The CDR3 is 12 residues long. Germline V gene sequence: CDR1 SQVTM, CDR2 ANQGSEA. V was shortened by 8 bases and J by 2 bases, with 12 bases between the two germline ends. This CDR3 is CSLGGPNTEAFF. CDR3 DNA: TGCAGCTTAGGGGGGCCAAACACTGAAGCTTTCTTT.

The genes are TRBV6-5 and TRBJ1-5, with no clear D. Per the germline V gene, CDR1 is MNHEY and CDR2 is SVGAGI. Between the trimmed V and J ends, which lost 4 bases and 11 bases, there was a span of 21 bases. This CDR3 has 15 residues. The CDR3 loop reads CASSSLTSGQETQHF. The CDR3 coding sequence is TGTGCCAGCAGTTCCCTGACTAGCGGGCAAGAGACCCAGCATTTT.

V usage is TRBV12-3 or TRBV12-4 and J usage is TRBJ2-7; weak D call: TRBD1 (5 bases). This CDR3 comprises 14 residues. V lost 6 bases and J 2 bases, leaving 14 bases between the germline ends. CDR3 coding DNA: TGTGCCAGCAGAGCCGTAGGGGCAGCCTACGAGCAGTACTTC. Translating it yields CASRAVGAAYEQYF.

The V and J genes are TRBV7-2 and TRBJ2-7; D ambiguous. The CDR3 covers 14 residues. Trimming removed 5 bases at V and 2 bases at J, with 13 bases between. CDR1 and CDR2 from the germline V gene are SGHTA and FQGNSA. The CDR3 DNA reads TGTGCCAGCAGCCCTCTTGGATTCACCTACGAGCAGTACTTC. This codes for CASSPLGFTYEQYF.

This clonotype has just a few counts. One end of the junction fails to match germline, which may point to a read error. The V call is TRBV10-3, the J call TRBJ1-1, with D tentatively TRBD1 (5 bases). The CDR3 has 15 amino acids. Per the germline V gene, CDR1 is ENHRY and CDR2 is SYGVKD. Here the CDR3 reads CASSYGGTVDTEAFF. Here the CDR3 DNA reads TGTGCCAGCAGTTATGGGGGGACGGTTGACACTGAAGCTTTCTTT.

This clonotype was detected ten times or more. The V call is TRBV20-1, the J call TRBJ1-1, with D perhaps TRBD1 (6 bases). CDR1 and CDR2 from the germline V gene are DFQATT and SNEGSKA (reference sequence). V gave up 5 bases and J gave up 0 bases, with 19 bases separating them. The CDR3 is 16 amino acids. CDR3 DNA: TGCAGTGCTGGAGGGAGGGGGATACGGCTGAACACTGAAGCTTTCTTT. Encoded protein: CSAGGRGIRLNTEAFF.

The J gene is TRBJ1-4, the V gene TRBV5-1; D is unresolved. The CDR3 loop spans 14 amino acids. Between the trimmed V and J ends, which lost 4 bases and 7 bases, there was a span of 14 bases. The germline gives CDR1 SGHRS, CDR2 YFSETQ. CDR3 protein: CASSPATSGEKLFF. In DNA, the CDR3 is TGCGCCAGCAGCCCCGCGACTAGCGGTGAAAAACTGTTTTTT.

To note about this clonotype: The CDR3 does not end in the conserved phenylalanine or tryptophan, so this is likely a read error. V usage is TRBV7-2 and J usage is TRBJ2-5; D tentatively reads TRBD1 or TRBD2 (5 bases each). V was clipped by 5 bases and J by 4 bases, with 5 bases between them. Germline CDR1 SGHTA, CDR2 FQGNSA. This CDR3 is built from 11 residues. The chain's CDR3 is CASSGGETQYS. The CDR3 DNA reads as TGTGCCAGCAGCGGGGGAGAGACCCAGTACTCC.

The chain is built from TRBV11-3 and TRBJ2-2; TRBD1 matches 7 bases. The CDR3 is 14 amino acids. The V gene's germline CDR1 is SGHNT and CDR2 YENEEA. The V gene end was trimmed by 3 bases and the J gene end by 7 bases; junction bases not matched to a gene: 5. In nucleotides, the CDR3 is TGTGCCAGCAGCTTGCAGGGACAGCTCGGGGAGCTGTTTTTT. Translated: CASSLQGQLGELFF.

In regard to this clonotype: With a much larger clone just one base away, this may be a read error. This rearrangement joins TRBV2 to TRBJ1-2; 9 bases fit TRBD1. The CDR3 is made up of 13 amino acids. Germline V gene data show CDR1 as SNHLY and CDR2 as FYNNEI. With V trimmed by 7 bases and J by 4 bases, 4 bases remained unmatched. The CDR3 DNA reads as TGTGCCAGCATGGTGACAGGGGGCTATGGCTACACCTTC. Translation gives CASMVTGGYGYTF.